This T cell receptor (beta chain) was recovered during a study of response to subunit inactivated influenza vaccine. In regard to this clonotype: Its specificity is not known.

Study outcomes and limitations: After each seasonal influenza vaccination, few new T cells are recruited, the authors suggested.

Using its own MiXCR run on the RT-PCR reads, TCRdb lists one record per CDR3 protein. The sample has hundreds of thousands of distinct CDR3 sequences, under 20% seen once; the top ten hold about a tenth. Germline V gene sequence: CDR1 SEHNR, CDR2 FQNEAQ (reference sequence). V shed 2 bases and J shed 5 bases, with 13 bases lying between them. The CDR3 length is 15 residues. The sample consisted of PBMCs from blood, taken around 5 days after vaccination. The TCR originated in a man in his forties or fifties who received an inactivated influenza vaccine. The V gene is TRBV7-9, the J gene TRBJ2-1; no clear D. The CDR3 here is CASSLPLTVNNEQFF. Here the CDR3 DNA reads TGTGCCAGCAGCTTACCGTTGACGGTTAACAATGAGCAGTTCTTC.